These 14 T cell receptor delta chains were all obtained from the same sample, sequenced in a study of gamma-delta T cells after stem cell transplantation. TCRdb reanalyzed the RT-PCR reads using CATT. This sample has 1,200 or so delta-chain clones, with approximately 2% found just once. Material for sequencing was gamma-delta T cells. Source of these receptors: a human donor. It is not recorded whose cells these are; they may come from a transplant donor.

Remarks on this clone: TCRdb assigns this DNA the protein of a much larger clone, which departs from its translation at residue 7; this likely reflects a read error, and the protein shown comes from translating the DNA. V is TRDV2 and J is TRDJ1, with TRDD3 matching 7 bases. The CDR3 extends over 16 amino acids. Germline V gene lookup returns CDR1 GEAIGNYY and CDR2 EKD. The ends lost 7 bases at V and 1 base at J; junction bases unmatched: 14. CDR3 sequence reads: CACQSLEGYLTDKLIF. The CDR3 DNA reads TGTGCCTGCCAAAGCCTTGAGGGATACCTCACCGATAAACTCATCTTT.

This clone came up a few times. A far larger clone is only one base removed, so a read error is likely. Other DNA variants within this sample encode the same CDR3. The chain employs TRDV2 and TRDJ1; TRDD3 matches at 11 bases. V was clipped by 3 bases and J by 1 base; unmatched bases: 21. Germline CDR1 and CDR2: GEAIGNYY and EKD. The CDR3 length is 21 residues. CDR3 in amino acids: CACDPLGPPMGDTRSTDKLIF. The CDR3 DNA reads as TGTGCCTGTGACCCCCTAGGTCCACCAATGGGGGATACGCGGAGCACCGATAAACTCATCTTT.

This clone was recorded a few times. For this DNA, TCRdb reports the protein of a much larger clone, which diverges at residue 3, most likely from a read error; the protein presented here is translated directly from the DNA. This chain connects TRDV1 to TRDJ1; 11 nucleotides agree with TRDD3. Germline assignment: CDR1 TSWWSYY and CDR2 QGS. The CDR3 has 24 amino acids. DNA of the CDR3: TGTGCTATTGGGGAACGCCACCTACCCCAACTACGATGGGGGATACGCTTGTACACCGATAAACTCATCTTT. Protein product: CAIGERHLPQLRWGIRLYTDKLIF.

This clone is medium-sized (0.01 to 0.1%). A read error likely explains this, since a far larger clone differs by one base. This sample includes further DNA sequences coding for the same CDR3. This chain uses TRDV2 with TRDJ1; 7 positions agree with TRDD3. The CDR3 has 15 amino acids. Germline V gives CDR1 GEAIGNYY, CDR2 EKD. Written as DNA, the CDR3 is TGTGCCTGCGACACTCTCCTGGGGGACACCGATAAACTCATCTTT. Translation: CACDTLLGDTDKLIF.

The sample holds a few counts of this clone. TCRdb records a much larger clone's protein for this DNA, with a difference at residue 9 that likely arises from a read error; the protein given is the translation of the DNA. The chain is built from TRDV2 and TRDJ1, with 9 bases identical to TRDD3. V shed 7 bases, J shed 0 bases, and the junction held 8 bases outside the gene matches. The V gene's germline CDR1 is GEAIGNYY and CDR2 EKD. The CDR3 contains 15 residues. CDR3 coding DNA: TGTGCCTGCATGGCCTTGGGGGATAACACCGATAAACTCATCTTT. Residues: CACMALGDNTDKLIF.

Concerning this clone itself: This DNA's translation and the protein TCRdb lists, from a much larger clone, do not match at residue 6, likely due to a read error; the protein shown is translated from the DNA. The V and J genes are TRDV2 and TRDJ1; 11 nucleotides agree with TRDD3. Germline loops: CDR1 GEAIGNYY, CDR2 EKD. V was clipped by 3 bases and J by 1 base; unmatched bases: 6. The CDR3 runs 16 residues. The CDR3: CACDFILGDSTDKLIF. CDR3 DNA sequence: TGTGCCTGTGACTTTATACTGGGGGATAGCACCGATAAACTCATCTTT.

The table lists this clone with a few counts. The mismatch at residue 13 between this DNA's translation and the TCRdb protein of a much larger clone likely reflects a read error; the protein shown is translated from the DNA. The V call is TRDV2, the J call TRDJ3; 9 nucleotides align to TRDD3. The V gene's germline CDR1 is GEAIGNYY and CDR2 EKD. CDR3 length equals 19 residues. As DNA, the CDR3 is TGTGCCTGTGACCGTACTGGGGGACCGAGCTCCTGGTACACCCGACAGATGTTTTTC. Its translation: CACDRTGGPSSWYTRQMFF.

The table lists this clone with a few counts. The protein in TCRdb stems from a much larger clone and differs at residue 3 from this DNA's translation, likely a read error; here the protein is translated from the DNA. The V and J genes are TRDV2 and TRDJ1; 8 bases are shared with TRDD3. The CDR3 covers 14 residues. Per germline, CDR1 GEAIGNYY and CDR2 EKD. Losses at the gene ends were 9 bases for V and 3 bases for J; bases not matched to a gene: 11. The CDR3 DNA is TGTGCCCGTGCTTTACTGGGGGTCCCCGATAAACTCATCTTT. It codes for CARALLGVPDKLIF.

Concerning this clone itself: It differs at one base from a far larger clone, so likely a read error. The sample carries other DNA sequences with the same CDR3. The chain recombines TRDV2 with TRDJ3; 9 nucleotides agree with TRDD3. This CDR3 is built from 19 residues. The germline CDR1 and CDR2 sequences are GEAIGNYY and EKD. CDR3 sequence reads: CACDRTGGPSSWDTRQMFF. The DNA for the CDR3 is TGTGCCTGTGACCGTACTGGGGGACCGAGCTCCTGGGACACTCGACAGATGTTTTTC.

This clone was seen only a few times. Here the CDR3 DNA reads TGTGCTCTTGGGGAAAGGCGTTCCTCACGGTCCTTCCTTACTGGGGGAAAGTACACCGATAAACTCATCTTT. This translates into CALGERRSSRSFLTGGKYTDKLIF. The chain is built from TRDV1 and TRDJ1, with 9 positions matching TRDD3. With V trimmed by 2 bases and J by 0 bases, 28 bases remained unmatched. The CDR3 loop spans 24 amino acids. The germline V gene has CDR1 TSWWSYY and CDR2 QGS.

This clone was seen a handful of times. A far larger clone is one base from this, pointing to a likely read error. In the same sample, other DNA sequences code for this CDR3. V usage is TRDV2 and J usage is TRDJ1; TRDD3 is a possible D gene (6 bases). Germline V gives CDR1 GEAIGNYY, CDR2 EKD. This CDR3 contains 18 residues. The CDR3 nucleotides read TGTGCCTGTGACAGCCTAAAGGGGGACGATTTTTACACCGATAAGCTCATCTTT. As protein: CACDSLKGDDFYTDKLIF.

This clone was seen only a few times. The protein in TCRdb stems from a much larger clone and differs at residue 5 from this DNA's translation, likely a read error; here the protein is translated from the DNA. The rearrangement uses TRDV2 and TRDJ1, with 9 bases aligning to TRDD3. Trimming removed 3 bases from V and 7 bases from J; junction bases left unmatched: 8. Germline V gene sequence: CDR1 GEAIGNYY, CDR2 EKD. CDR3 length: 14 residues. In nucleotides, the CDR3 is TGTGCCTGTGACCGAATGGGGGATATCGCTAAACTCATCTTT. Protein product: CACDRMGDIAKLIF.

The sample holds a few counts of this clone. The protein given by TCRdb reflects a much larger clone and differs at residue 5 from this DNA's translation, likely from a read error; the protein shown is the DNA's translation. V and J are TRDV2 and TRDJ1; D not certain. Germline loops: CDR1 GEAIGNYY, CDR2 EKD. V dropped 2 bases and J dropped 0 bases, with 15 bases sitting between them. CDR3 length: 16 residues. The CDR3 reads CACDIAEAKYTDKLIF. CDR3 DNA: TGTGCCTGTGACATCGCAGAGGCGAAGTACACCGATAAACTCATCTTT.

This clone turned up a few times. TCRdb has a much larger clone's protein, which differs at residue 7 from the translation of this DNA, likely because of a read error; what is shown is the protein translated from the DNA. The V gene is TRDV1, the J gene TRDJ1; D may correspond to TRDD2 or TRDD3 (6 bases each). The V end lost 0 bases, the J end lost 0 bases, and 26 bases lay between the germline ends. CDR1 and CDR2 from the germline V gene are TSWWSYY and QGS. This CDR3 region has 21 residues. The CDR3 reads CALGELGSYVGDPPYTDKLIF. The DNA for the CDR3 is TGTGCTCTTGGGGAACTTGGGTCCTACGTTGGGGATCCCCCGTACACCGATAAACTCATCTTT.